The T cell receptor (beta chain) described here comes from a study of T-cell reconstitution after alpha-beta-depleted transplantation in children. Findings and caveats of the study: The main origin of T-cell counts and diversity one year after transplant was newly produced T cells. Roughly two months post-transplant, alpha-beta T cells reportedly originated from several hundred graft clones that had expanded. Surviving recipient T cells and thymic progenitors accounted for the high day-60 TCRbeta diversity observed in some patients.

Preparation of the TCRbeta library used unique molecular identifiers. MiXCR, applied by TCRdb to the PCR reads, yields one record per CDR3 protein. The table includes about 3,300 distinct CDR3 sequences, 28% detected once. The V and J ends lost 5 bases and 6 bases respectively, with 11 bases between them. CDR3 length: 14 residues. On this clonotype: Its antigen remains unknown.

The V call is TRBV12-3 or TRBV12-4, the J call TRBJ1-6; possibly TRBD1 for D (5 bases). Here the sequenced sample was PBMCs, mostly from graft donor cells, taken 60 days after TCRalphabeta/CD19-depleted stem cell transplant. This receptor was identified in a male patient under 10 years old who had a stem cell transplant for acute myeloid leukemia, so the T cells may come from the graft donor. CDR3 sequence: CASSQRGGNSPLHF. The CDR3 bases are TGTGCCAGCAGTCAACGGGGGGGTAATTCACCCCTCCACTTT.